A selection of T cell receptor beta chains follows, all from one sample in a study of shared clonotypes between healthy human individuals. Assay: immunoSEQ multiplex PCR; the TCRdb copy retains only in-frame clones and omits some. The table records more than 1 million clones, 78% of them present only once. The sequencing sample was made of memory CD4+ T cells from PBMCs. These receptor sequences come from a man between 18 and 35 years old in good health. Some clones in this sample may be carry-over from other donors' samples. Both conserved end residues are part of each CDR3. A D gene is named only where the DNA matches it firmly. Not every row has a clone size; where given, it reads once, few, many or a size class.

D	V	size	J	DNA	CDR3
.	TRBV5-1	.	TRBJ2-6	TGCGCCAGCAGCTCCAGACCGAGCTCTGGGGCCAACGTCCTGACTTTC	CASSSRPSSGANVLTF
TRBD2	TRBV2	.	TRBJ2-2	TGTGCCAGCAGGCTAGCGGGAGGGGCGAACACCGGGGAGCTGTTTTTT	CASRLAGGANTGELFF
.	TRBV5-1	many	TRBJ2-1	TGCGCCAGCAGCCCCCAGGAGCCCTTAGCCTACAATGAGCAGTTCTTC	CASSPQEPLAYNEQFF
.	TRBV10-3	.	TRBJ2-5	TGTGCCATCAGTTTGGCAGGGATGGGCGGGGAGGAGACCCAGTACTTC	CAISLAGMGGEETQYF
TRBD2	TRBV27	.	TRBJ2-5	TGTGCCAGCAGTGGACGGGGGGGCGTGGAGACCCAGTACTTC	CASSGRGGVETQYF
TRBD1	TRBV10-1	.	TRBJ2-7	TGCGCCAGCAGCGGGGGACAGGAGAGCTACGAGCAGTACTTC	CASSGGQESYEQYF
TRBD2	TRBV5-1	few	TRBJ2-2	TGCGCCAGCAGCTTAACCGGGACTAGCGGGAACACCGGGGAGCTGTTTTTT	CASSLTGTSGNTGELFF
TRBD2	TRBV7-9	.	TRBJ2-7	TGTGCCAGCAGCATCCCCCGGGCTAGCGGGCCCTACGAGCAGTACTTC	CASSIPRASGPYEQYF
.	TRBV27	.	TRBJ1-1	TGTGCCAGCAGTTTAGACAGCCCGAACTTCCGGAGCACTGAAGCTTTCTTT	CASSLDSPNFRSTEAFF
.	TRBV28	.	TRBJ2-1	TGTGCCAGCAGTTTTATGGCGTTCTTC	CASSFMAFF
.	TRBV28	.	TRBJ1-1	TGTGCCAGCAGTCTCTATAGGGAGGGAAGCACTGAAGCTTTCTTT	CASSLYREGSTEAFF
.	TRBV7-3	.	TRBJ1-1	TGTGCCAGCAGCCCCGGCGGACGAATGAACACTGAAGCTTTCTTT	CASSPGGRMNTEAFF
.	TRBV5-1	few	TRBJ1-1	TGCGCCAGCAGCTACGTACAGGGGAACACTGAAGCTTTCTTT	CASSYVQGNTEAFF
.	TRBV5-5	once	TRBJ1-2	TGTGCCAGCAGCCAGACAGTGGGCGGTTTGGATGGCTACACCTTC	CASSQTVGGLDGYTF
TRBD1	TRBV5-6	.	TRBJ1-2	TGTGCCAGCAGCAAAATCCGGGACAGCTATGGCTACACCTTC	CASSKIRDSYGYTF
.	TRBV28	.	TRBJ1-5	TGTGCCAGCAGTTTTTGGGGAGTAGAAAATCAGCCCCAGCATTTT	CASSFWGVENQPQHF
.	TRBV2	.	TRBJ2-7	TGTGCCAGCAGAGGTCCTGAGCGGACTCTCTACGAGCAGTACTTC	CASRGPERTLYEQYF
.	TRBV9	.	TRBJ2-3	TGTGCCAGCAGCTCACTCGGGAATGGAGATACGCAGTATTTT	CASSSLGNGDTQYF
.	TRBV5-1	few	TRBJ2-4	TGCGCCAGCACCACAGCCGGGGCAAGAGGCATTCAGTACTTC	CASTTAGARGIQYF
.	TRBV20-1	few	TRBJ1-1	TGCAGTGCTAGAGAGGCACTAAAAGCTTTCTTT	CSAREALKAFF
TRBD1	TRBV5-6	many	TRBJ1-2	TGTGCCAGCAGCCTAGGACAGGGGCGAGGCTATGGCTACACCTTC	CASSLGQGRGYGYTF
.	TRBV5-1	.	TRBJ1-2	TGCGCCAGCAGCTTCCGACAGGCGGTGGGCTACACCTTC	CASSFRQAVGYTF
.	TRBV28	.	TRBJ1-2	TGTGCCAGCAGTTTGGTCCGGCGAGCGGGCTACACCTTC	CASSLVRRAGYTF
TRBD2	TRBV5-4	.	TRBJ2-5	TGTGCCAGCAGCTTGTTAACGGGAGGTGATGAGACCCAGTACTTC	CASSLLTGGDETQYF
.	TRBV15	.	TRBJ2-1	TGTGCCACCAGCAGAGATCTAAGGAGCTCCTACAATGAGCAGTTCTTC	CATSRDLRSSYNEQFF
.	TRBV7-6	.	TRBJ2-7	TGTGCCAGCAGCTTAGGGGGTGGCCTTGAGCAGTACTTC	CASSLGGGLEQYF
.	TRBV7-2	many	TRBJ2-1	TGTGCCAGCAGCCTACACTTACAGCAATTCTCCTACAATGAGCAGTTCTTC	CASSLHLQQFSYNEQFF
.	TRBV7-2	few	TRBJ2-2	TGTGCCAGCAGCTTTGTTGGTTTGGGCCTCTCCGGGGAGCTGTTTTTT	CASSFVGLGLSGELFF
.	TRBV4-1	.	TRBJ2-7	TGCGCCAGCAGCATAAATTGGCAGGGATACGAGCAGTACTTC	CASSINWQGYEQYF
.	TRBV2	.	TRBJ2-7	TGTGCCAGCAGTGAAGGCGGTTATACCTACGAGCAGTACTTC	CASSEGGYTYEQYF
.	TRBV2	.	TRBJ1-1	TGTGCCAGCAGTGCGATGGCAGTTGAAGCTTTCTTT	CASSAMAVEAFF
TRBD1	TRBV6-5	.	TRBJ2-5	TGTGCCAGCAGCCGGGACAGGAGAGCCCAAGAGACCCAGTACTTC	CASSRDRRAQETQYF
.	TRBV10-3	few	TRBJ2-7	TGTGCCATCAGTCAACTTCCGACGGGGGCGACTAAGTCCTACGAGCAGTACTTC	CAISQLPTGATKSYEQYF
TRBD1	TRBV9	.	TRBJ2-1	TGTGCCAGCAGCGGGGACAGCGGCTACAATGAGCAGTTCTTC	CASSGDSGYNEQFF
.	TRBV9	once	TRBJ2-3	TGTGCCAGCAGCGTAGGGCAACCTAGCACAGATACGCAGTATTTT	CASSVGQPSTDTQYF
TRBD1	TRBV12-5	once	TRBJ1-1	TGTGCTAGTGGGACAGGGGAGGCGAACACTGAAGCTTTCTTT	CASGTGEANTEAFF
.	TRBV7-9	.	TRBJ1-2	TGTGCCAGCAGCTTATTACCGGACTATGGCTACACCTTC	CASSLLPDYGYTF
.	TRBV2	.	TRBJ2-7	TGTGCCAGCAGTGTAGGGGACGTAAGCTCCTACGAGCAGTACTTC	CASSVGDVSSYEQYF
TRBD1	TRBV5-1	.	TRBJ1-4	TGCGCCAGCAGCTCACAGGGGAGTAATGAAAAACTGTTTTTT	CASSSQGSNEKLFF
.	TRBV5-1	.	TRBJ2-2	TGCGCCAGCAGCTTGGTCCTAGCGAACACCGGGGAGCTGTTTTTT	CASSLVLANTGELFF
.	TRBV20-1	.	TRBJ2-3	TGCAGTGCTTATCAACCAGATACGCAGTATTTT	CSAYQPDTQYF
.	TRBV6-1	.	TRBJ2-7	TGTGCCAGCAGTACACTGAGGTCCTACGAGCAGTACTTC	CASSTLRSYEQYF
.	TRBV29-1	.	TRBJ2-2	TGCAGCGTTGGGAATGGAGGAACCGGGGAGCTGTTTTTT	CSVGNGGTGELFF
.	TRBV7-3	few	TRBJ2-1	TGTGCCAGCAGCTTAACAAGCGATGAGCAGTTCTTC	CASSLTSDEQFF
TRBD1	TRBV5-1	.	TRBJ2-1	TGCGCCAGCAGCCCGGGACAGGGAGGTGCGTTCTACAATGAGCAGTTCTTC	CASSPGQGGAFYNEQFF
.	TRBV28	.	TRBJ1-1	TGTGCCAGCAGTTCCGGGACGGTGAATGGGGCTTTCTTT	CASSSGTVNGAFF
.	TRBV13	few	TRBJ2-5	TGTGCCAGCAGCCCTGGAGCCCGTTTGGAGACCCAGTACTTC	CASSPGARLETQYF
TRBD2	TRBV7-2	.	TRBJ2-7	TGTGCCAGCAGACCCGGCGGGAGCCCCTACGAGCAGTACTTC	CASRPGGSPYEQYF
.	TRBV11-3	.	TRBJ2-7	TGTGCCAGCAGCTTAGGGGTTAGCTCCTACGAGCAGTACTTC	CASSLGVSSYEQYF
TRBD2	TRBV7-2	.	TRBJ2-3	TGTGCCAGCAGCTTAGAGACTAGCGGGAGTCTAGATACGCAGTATTTT	CASSLETSGSLDTQYF
.	TRBV4-1	many	TRBJ2-7	TGCGCCAGCAGCGCCCTCGGGACACCCTACGAGCAGTACTTC	CASSALGTPYEQYF
.	TRBV10-3	few	TRBJ2-2	TGTGCCATCAGCAACCCCGGTGGCACCGGGGAGCTGTTTTTT	CAISNPGGTGELFF
.	TRBV6-5	.	TRBJ2-7	TGTGCCAGCAGTTACCAGGGGTCGGTCCACGAGCAGTACTTC	CASSYQGSVHEQYF